This TCR beta chain was found in a study of response to subunit inactivated influenza vaccine. Study-wide results and caveats: Few new T cells, the authors suggested, are recruited by each seasonal influenza vaccination.

TCRdb reprocessed the RT-PCR reads via MiXCR and lists one record per CDR3 protein. In the table there are more than 700,000 distinct CDR3 sequences, 21% of which are singletons. This CDR3 is 12 amino acids long. The V gene lost 4 bases and the J gene lost 9 bases, with 10 bases spanning the gap. About this clonotype itself: No antigen is known for it.

The input for sequencing was PBMCs from blood, taken about 5 days after vaccination. The rearrangement uses TRBV12-3 or TRBV12-4 and TRBJ2-1; no clear D gene. This receptor was obtained from a man aged 45-65 years who received an inactivated influenza vaccine. The chain's CDR3 is CASSSGTVEQFF. CDR3 DNA: TGTGCCAGCAGTTCCGGAACGGTTGAGCAGTTCTTC.